One sample yielded the 32 T cell receptor beta chains listed below, sequenced in a study of blood T cell repertoires in COVID-19. Generated by immunoSEQ multiplex PCR, the TCRdb table keeps only in-frame clones and is missing some. This sample yields around 150,000 clones, of which 87% are seen a single time; about 4.1% belongs to the top ten. Sequenced input: peripheral blood. These receptors came from a woman aged 60-70 years with active or convalescent COVID-19.

The chain couples TRBV18 to TRBJ2-5; D unclear. Germline lookup yields CDR1 KGHSH and CDR2 LQKENI. This CDR3 region has 14 residues. The V and J ends lost 1 base and 3 bases respectively, with 9 bases between them. The chain's CDR3 is CASSPRQDKETQYF. The DNA for the CDR3 is TGTGCCAGCTCACCACGGCAGGATAAAGAGACCCAGTACTTC.

This chain joins TRBV4-3 and TRBJ2-7; 7 nucleotides agree with TRBD1. The CDR3 contains 13 residues. The germline V gene encodes CDR1 LGHNA and CDR2 YSLEER. V gave up 3 bases and J gave up 7 bases; unmatched junction bases: 6. CDR3 DNA sequence: TGCGCCAGCAGCCACGGACAGGAAAAAGAGCAGTACTTC. Translated: CASSHGQEKEQYF.

The chain couples TRBV14 to TRBJ1-1, with 10 bases lining up with TRBD1. V shed 4 bases and J 5 bases; nucleotides not matched to a gene: 4. Germline V CDR1 and CDR2: SGHDN, FVKESK. CDR3 size: 14 residues. The CDR3 loop is CASSRGQGVTEAFF. CDR3 DNA sequence: TGTGCCAGCAGCCGAGGACAGGGGGTAACTGAAGCTTTCTTT.

V gene TRBV6-5 combines with J gene TRBJ1-2; 12 positions match TRBD1. The CDR3 covers 13 residues. V shed 11 bases, J shed 4 bases, and the junction held 5 bases outside the gene matches. Germline assignment: CDR1 MNHEY and CDR2 SVGAGI. The CDR3 loop is CAGGTGGFYGYTF. CDR3 in DNA: TGTGCCGGAGGGACAGGGGGCTTCTATGGCTACACCTTC.

The chain couples TRBV14 to TRBJ2-5, with D possibly being TRBD2 (5 bases). V was cut by 4 bases and J by 5 bases, with 17 bases left in between. The CDR3 has 15 amino acids. Germline CDR1 reads SGHDN; CDR2 reads FVKESK. The CDR3, as DNA: TGTGCCAGCAGCCCTTACTCGGGGATCTGGGAGACCCAGTACTTC. It codes for CASSPYSGIWETQYF.

The chain employs TRBV18 and TRBJ2-3, with TRBD2 identical over 14 bases. This CDR3 spans 17 amino acids. Germline V gene sequence: CDR1 KGHSH, CDR2 LQKENI. The V gene end was trimmed by 7 bases and the J gene end by 3 bases; junction bases not matched to a gene: 9. CDR3 nucleotide sequence: TGTGCCAGCTTTGTAACCGGGACTAGCGGGGGAACAGATACGCAGTATTTT. It specifies CASFVTGTSGGTDTQYF.

The V gene is TRBV11-2, the J gene TRBJ2-5; a possible D gene is TRBD2 (5 bases). V gave up 1 base and J gave up 2 bases, with 8 bases separating them. Per germline, CDR1 SGHAT and CDR2 FQNNGV. This CDR3 comprises 14 residues. For the CDR3, the DNA is TGTGCCAGCAGCTTAGGAGGGCGTCAAGAGACCCAGTACTTC. Its translation is CASSLGGRQETQYF.

V and J are TRBV27 and TRBJ1-5; 8 bases line up with TRBD1. Germline values: CDR1 MNHEY, CDR2 SMNVEV (reference sequence). The CDR3 extends over 15 amino acids. The junction had 9 bases not matched to a gene; V was cut back by 5 bases and J by 6 bases. CDR3 DNA sequence: TGTGCCAGCAGTCTACGACAGGGGTTGGGTCAGCCCCAGCATTTT. This translates into CASSLRQGLGQPQHF.

This clone has a single count. The chain has TRBV9 and TRBJ1-4; 10 bases are shared with TRBD1. Germline V lookup: CDR1 SGDLS, CDR2 YYNGEE. The CDR3 is made up of 18 amino acids. The junction had 7 bases not matched to a gene; V was cut back by 2 bases and J by 0 bases. The DNA of the CDR3 is TGTGCCAGCAGCGTGACAGGGGGCGAACTTGCAACTAATGAAAAACTGTTTTTT. As protein: CASSVTGGELATNEKLFF.

The chain couples TRBV6-5 to TRBJ1-1; D is uncertain. CDR1 is MNHEY, CDR2 SVGAGI, per germline. CDR3 length: 13 amino acids. Trimming pared 0 bases from V and 8 bases from J, leaving 10 bases between. CDR3 DNA sequence: TGTGCCAGCAGTTACTCGCAGACAAGCGAAGCTTTCTTT. This gives the protein CASSYSQTSEAFF.

This rearrangement joins TRBV19 to TRBJ1-3, with D possibly being TRBD1 (6 bases). CDR1 and CDR2 from the germline V gene are LNHDA and SQIVND (reference sequence). The CDR3 extends over 17 amino acids. The V end was cut by 1 base, the J end by 2 bases, with 15 bases between. The CDR3 nucleotides read TGTGCCAGTAGTATAGCCCCGGGACAAGAGGCTGGAAACACCATATATTTT. Residues: CASSIAPGQEAGNTIYF.

In this sample, this clone turned up a few times. The chain carries TRBV18 and TRBJ1-5; a possible D gene is TRBD1 (5 bases). Germline V gene sequence: CDR1 KGHSH, CDR2 LQKENI. This CDR3 contains 15 residues. V was trimmed by 6 bases and J by 0 bases, leaving 12 bases between them. DNA of the CDR3: TGTGCCAGCTCTGGGGGAGGTATTAGCAATCAGCCCCAGCATTTT. Encoded protein: CASSGGGISNQPQHF.

CDR3 in amino acids: CASSEWYSPHEQFF. In nucleotides, the CDR3 is TGTGCCAGCAGTGAATGGTACAGCCCCCATGAGCAGTTCTTC. The gene calls are TRBV2 and TRBJ2-1; the D is unclear. This CDR3 comprises 14 residues. Trimming took off 2 bases at V and 8 bases at J, with 13 bases between the two ends. CDR1 and CDR2 from the germline V gene are SNHLY and FYNNEI.

J is TRBJ1-5 and V is TRBV5-6, with 8 positions matching TRBD1. Trimming removed 0 bases from V and 6 bases from J; junction bases left unmatched: 2. The CDR3 sequence is 14 residues long. CDR1 SGHDT and CDR2 YYEEEE come from the germline V gene. Here the CDR3 DNA reads TGTGCCAGCAGCTTGGGACAGGGGAGTCAGCCCCAGCATTTT. It yields the protein CASSLGQGSQPQHF.

The chain recombines TRBV18 with TRBJ1-4; D might be TRBD1 (6 bases). The CDR3 spans 17 residues. Trimming removed 4 bases from V and 4 bases from J, with 19 bases in between. Per the germline V gene, CDR1 is KGHSH and CDR2 is LQKENI. The chain's CDR3 is CASSQNARTDRNEKLFF. The CDR3, as DNA: TGTGCCAGCTCACAGAATGCGAGGACAGACCGTAATGAAAAACTGTTTTTT.

CDR3 sequence (DNA): TGTGCCAGCAGCGTAGGTGGTGGACAGGGGGCTGGCTACACCTTC. Its protein product is CASSVGGGQGAGYTF. The gene calls are TRBV9 and TRBJ1-2, with 11 nucleotides matching TRBD1. This CDR3 comprises 15 residues. The trim removed 0 bases at V and 7 bases at J, leaving 5 bases unmatched. Looked up from germline, CDR1 is SGDLS and CDR2 is YYNGEE.

V usage is TRBV10-2 and J usage is TRBJ2-3, with a possible D match to TRBD2 (6 bases). The germline V gene encodes CDR1 WSHSY and CDR2 SAAADI. Trimming removed 0 bases at V and 8 bases at J, with 15 bases between. The CDR3 has 15 residues. CDR3 protein: CASSESVREEVTQYF. In nucleotides, the CDR3 is TGCGCCAGCAGTGAGTCGGTCAGGGAGGAGGTTACGCAGTATTTT.

The V and J genes are TRBV7-9 and TRBJ1-1; D gene ambiguous. The CDR3 has 16 residues. The germline gives CDR1 SEHNR, CDR2 FQNEAQ (reference sequence). Between the trimmed V and J ends, which lost 5 bases and 1 base, there was a span of 17 bases. CDR3 bases: TGTGCCAGCAGCACCTACCTCCGGCAGCGGAACACTGAAGCTTTCTTT. As protein: CASSTYLRQRNTEAFF.

The chain has TRBV5-8 and TRBJ1-5; 7 bases align to TRBD1. Germline loops: CDR1 SGHTS, CDR2 YDEGEE. The trim removed 2 bases at V and 3 bases at J, leaving 11 bases unmatched. The CDR3 loop spans 17 amino acids. CDR3 sequence reads: CASSLSIDRVFNQPQHF. The DNA for the CDR3 is TGTGCCAGCAGCTTATCGATCGACAGGGTTTTCAATCAGCCCCAGCATTTT. Full variable domain (outside the CDR3, taken from reference TRBV5-8 and TRBJ1-5): EAGVTQSPTHLIKTRGQQATLRCSPISGHTSVYWYQQALGLGLQFLLWYDEGEERNRGNFPPRFSGRQFPNYSSELNVNALELEDSALYLCASSLSIDRVFNQPQHFGDGTRLSIL.

V usage is TRBV5-4 and J usage is TRBJ1-2; 7 nucleotides align to TRBD1. This CDR3 is 14 amino acids long. Germline lookup yields CDR1 SGHNT and CDR2 YYREEE (reference sequence). The V and J ends lost 4 bases and 2 bases, in that order; junction bases with no gene match: 5. This CDR3 reads CASSATTGNYGYTF. The CDR3 DNA is TGTGCCAGCAGCGCTACGACAGGGAACTATGGCTACACCTTC.

CDR3 amino acids: CASSPRGENYNEQFF. Here the CDR3 DNA reads TGTGCCAGCAGCCCCCGGGGGGAGAACTACAATGAGCAGTTCTTC. This sequence joins TRBV7-9 and TRBJ2-1; 7 nucleotides line up with TRBD2. Germline V gives CDR1 SEHNR, CDR2 FQNEAQ (reference sequence). V lost 5 bases and J lost 3; bases outside the gene matches: 7. This CDR3 has 15 residues.

The J gene is TRBJ1-3, the V gene TRBV9; D might be TRBD1 (6 bases). CDR3 length: 15 residues. The V and J ends lost 0 bases and 7 bases respectively, with 14 bases between them. Germline-derived CDR1 and CDR2 are SGDLS and YYNGEE. The CDR3 protein is CASSVGGQGTNTIYF. The CDR3 DNA reads as TGTGCCAGCAGCGTAGGAGGTCAGGGGACCAACACCATATATTTT.

The chain couples TRBV7-2 to TRBJ2-3, with 11 bases identical to TRBD2. The J segment lost 1 base and the V segment lost 2 bases, leaving 11 bases of the junction unmatched. This CDR3 region has 19 residues. Germline V gives CDR1 SGHTA, CDR2 FQGNSA. The CDR3 loop is CASSLYMDPGLAGTDTQYF. In DNA, the CDR3 is TGTGCCAGCAGCTTATATATGGACCCGGGACTAGCGGGCACAGATACGCAGTATTTT.

This clone was observed once. V usage is TRBV2 and J usage is TRBJ2-7; a weak D match, TRBD1 (6 bases). The CDR3 loop spans 16 amino acids. Trimming took 4 bases from V and 4 from J, leaving 20 bases between them. Germline-derived CDR1 and CDR2 are SNHLY and FYNNEI. The CDR3, as DNA: TGTGCCAGCAGTGGGCCCCCTCAGGGGCAGGTTTACGAGCAGTACTTC. Its translation is CASSGPPQGQVYEQYF. The full variable domain, with the rest looked up from reference TRBV2 and TRBJ2-7, is EPEVTQTPSHQVTQMGQEVILRCVPISNHLYFYWYRQILGQKVEFLVSFYNNEISEKSEIFDDQFSVERPDGSNFTLKIRSTKLEDSAMYFCASSGPPQGQVYEQYFGPGTRLTVT.

The genes are TRBV7-2 and TRBJ2-7, with D possibly being TRBD1 (6 bases). The CDR3 totals 14 residues. Germline CDR1 SGHTA, CDR2 FQGNSA. The V end lost 5 bases, the J end lost 4 bases, and 15 bases lay between the germline ends. CDR3 sequence (DNA): TGTGCCAGCAGCGTCCGGGACACGGTTTACGAGCAGTACTTC. Translating it yields CASSVRDTVYEQYF.

The CDR3 region has the DNA TGTGCCAGCAGCGCGGGACAGAGCAATCAGCCCCAGCATTTT. It translates to CASSAGQSNQPQHF. The chain is built from TRBV7-6 and TRBJ1-5, with 7 bases identical to TRBD1. Germline assignment: CDR1 SGHVS and CDR2 FNYEAQ. The CDR3 length is 14 residues. V gave up 5 bases and J gave up 1 base; unmatched junction bases: 2.

The chain couples TRBV14 to TRBJ2-3; 13 bases agree with TRBD2. J was trimmed by 0 bases and V by 5 bases; bases with no gene match: 8. Germline CDR1 and CDR2: SGHDN and FVKESK. This CDR3 region has 18 residues. DNA for the CDR3: TGTGCCAGCAGCATTGGACTAGCGGGGGCCTTTAGCACAGATACGCAGTATTTT. This gives the protein CASSIGLAGAFSTDTQYF.

This sequence joins TRBV7-2 and TRBJ2-7; tentatively, D is TRBD1 (6 bases). The V and J ends lost 1 base and 3 bases respectively, with 16 bases between them. Per germline, CDR1 SGHTA and CDR2 FQGNSA. The CDR3 is 16 amino acids. The CDR3 is CASSLGYGRGGYEQYF. The CDR3 DNA reads TGTGCCAGCAGCTTAGGGTATGGACGAGGGGGCTACGAGCAGTACTTC.

V and J are TRBV19 and TRBJ2-5, with 10 bases that match TRBD1. V was clipped by 5 bases and J by 4 bases; unmatched bases: 4. Germline CDR1 is LNHDA and CDR2 is SQIVND (reference sequence). This CDR3 contains 14 residues. In DNA, the CDR3 is TGTGCCAGTAGTGACCGGGACAGGGGAGAGACCCAGTACTTC. Translated, it gives CASSDRDRGETQYF.

The chain employs TRBV19 and TRBJ1-6, with D possibly matching TRBD1 (6 bases). Germline V gene data show CDR1 as LNHDA and CDR2 as SQIVND (reference sequence). Trimming left V 1 base short and J 11 bases short, with 12 bases between. The length of the CDR3 is 14 residues. CDR3 coding DNA: TGTGCCAGTAGTATAGTATACAGGGAAACACCCCTCCACTTT. As protein: CASSIVYRETPLHF. Full variable domain (missing parts from reference TRBV19 and TRBJ1-6): DGGITQSPKYLFRKEGQNVTLSCEQNLNHDAMYWYRQDPGQGLRLIYYSQIVNDFQKGDIAEGYSVSREKKESFPLTVTSAQKNPTAFYLCASSIVYRETPLHFGNGTRLTVT.

This chain connects TRBV15 to TRBJ1-1, with D tentatively TRBD1 (6 bases). Germline assignment: CDR1 LNHNV and CDR2 YYDKDF (reference sequence). The V end lost 0 bases, the J end lost 6 bases, and 17 bases lay between the germline ends. CDR3 length: 16 residues. The CDR3 reads CATSRDRHRVIAEAFF. The CDR3 nucleotides are TGTGCCACCAGCAGAGATCGCCACAGGGTGATCGCTGAAGCTTTCTTT.

The chain carries TRBV7-2 and TRBJ1-2, with D possibly matching TRBD1 (5 bases). Germline CDR1 and CDR2: SGHTA and FQGNSA. Trimming removed 1 base at V and 3 bases at J, with 12 bases between. The CDR3 extends over 15 amino acids. The CDR3 sequence: CASSLDSGADYGYTF. The CDR3 region has the DNA TGTGCCAGCAGCTTAGATAGCGGGGCAGACTATGGCTACACCTTC.